This T cell receptor (beta chain) was obtained from a study of blood T cell repertoires in COVID-19. Looking at the study overall: The United States, Italy and Spain were the sources of the acute and convalescent COVID-19 samples. Nucleic acid was either cDNA or gDNA, and it came from T cells, B-cell-depleted T cells, or PBMCs.

Authors' analysis steps: Scientists estimated how many nucleated cells there were by amplifying reference gene primers. The assay was immunoSEQ multiplex PCR, and TCRdb's table has in-frame clones only and misses some. Clone size and the V and J calls come from that table; the DNA yielded D and trimming. The repertoire holds about 210,000 clones, approximately 89% seen once, with under 5.5% in the top ten. Germline V gene sequence: CDR1 LGHDT, CDR2 YNNKEL (reference sequence). This CDR3 is 13 amino acids long. Trimming left V 1 base short and J 7 bases short, with 10 bases between. The material sequenced was peripheral blood. The chain has TRBV3-1 (or the pseudogene TRBV3-2) and TRBJ1-2; weak D call: TRBD1 (5 bases). This TCR was recovered from a woman aged 40 to 50 with acute or convalescent COVID-19. DNA of the CDR3: TGTGCCAGCAGCCAAGGATCGGGGGTTGGCTACACCTTC. Its protein product is CASSQGSGVGYTF.